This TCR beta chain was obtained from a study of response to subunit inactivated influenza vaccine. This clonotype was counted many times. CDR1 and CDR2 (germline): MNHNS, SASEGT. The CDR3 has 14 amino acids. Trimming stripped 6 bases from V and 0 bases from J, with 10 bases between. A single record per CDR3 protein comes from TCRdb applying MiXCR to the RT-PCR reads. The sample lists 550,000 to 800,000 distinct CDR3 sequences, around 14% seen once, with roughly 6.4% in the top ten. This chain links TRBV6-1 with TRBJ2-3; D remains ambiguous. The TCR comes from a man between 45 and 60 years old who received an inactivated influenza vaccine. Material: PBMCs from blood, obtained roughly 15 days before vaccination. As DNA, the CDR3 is TGTGCCAGCAGGCTGTCCCAGAGCACAGATACGCAGTATTTT. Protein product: CASRLSQSTDTQYF.